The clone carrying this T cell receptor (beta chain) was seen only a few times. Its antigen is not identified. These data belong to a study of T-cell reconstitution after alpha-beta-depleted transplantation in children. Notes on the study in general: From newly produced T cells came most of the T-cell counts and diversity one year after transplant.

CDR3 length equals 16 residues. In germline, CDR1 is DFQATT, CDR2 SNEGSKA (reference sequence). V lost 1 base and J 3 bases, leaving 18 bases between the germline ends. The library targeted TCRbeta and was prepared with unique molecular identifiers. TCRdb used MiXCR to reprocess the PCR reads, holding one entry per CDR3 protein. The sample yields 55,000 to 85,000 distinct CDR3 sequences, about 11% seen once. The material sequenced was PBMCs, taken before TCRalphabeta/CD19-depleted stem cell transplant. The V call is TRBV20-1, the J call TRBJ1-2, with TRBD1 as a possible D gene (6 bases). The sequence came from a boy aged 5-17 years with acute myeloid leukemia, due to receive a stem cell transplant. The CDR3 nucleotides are TGCAGTGCTAGAGGACAGGAGGCTTGGTCGGACTATGGCTACACCTTC. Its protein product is CSARGQEAWSDYGYTF.